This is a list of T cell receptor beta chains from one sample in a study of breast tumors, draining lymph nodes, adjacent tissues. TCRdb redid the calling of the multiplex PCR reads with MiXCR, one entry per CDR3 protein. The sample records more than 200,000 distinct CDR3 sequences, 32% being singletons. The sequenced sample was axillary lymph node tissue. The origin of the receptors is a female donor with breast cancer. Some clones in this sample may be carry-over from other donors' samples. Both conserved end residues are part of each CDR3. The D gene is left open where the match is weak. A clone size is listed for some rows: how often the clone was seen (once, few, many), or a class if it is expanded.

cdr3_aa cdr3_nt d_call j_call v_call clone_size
CSAIHSHEQYF TGCAGTGCTATTCATTCCCACGAGCAGTACTTC NA TRBJ2-7 TRBV20-1 many
CASSSSGRLYEQYF TGTGCCAGCAGCTCCAGCGGGAGGCTGTACGAGCAGTACTTC TRBD2 TRBJ2-7 TRBV5-8 many
CASSLTPGLGYGYTF TGTGCCAGCAGCCTAACTCCAGGGCTGGGCTATGGCTACACCTTC NA TRBJ1-2 TRBV2 many
CASQGMNTEAFF TGTGCCAGCCAGGGGATGAACACTGAAGCTTTCTTT NA TRBJ1-1 TRBV3-1 NA
CASSLSATGNYGYTF TGTGCCAGCAGTTTATCAGCCACTGGGAACTATGGCTACACCTTC NA TRBJ1-2 TRBV28 few
CASSQVTGLAGVEQYF TGCGCCAGCAGCCAAGTTACGGGACTAGCGGGAGTGGAGCAGTATTTT TRBD2 TRBJ2-3 TRBV4-1 many
CASSPNAGQGGTEAFF TGCGCCAGCAGCCCGAATGCGGGACAGGGGGGGACTGAAGCTTTCTTT TRBD1 TRBJ1-1 TRBV5-1 NA
CATSDLDFGRRQETQYF TGTGCCACCAGTGATTTGGATTTCGGGAGGAGGCAAGAGACCCAGTACTTC TRBD2 TRBJ2-5 TRBV24-1 many
CASSERAGGNTIYF TGTGCCAGCAGTGAGCGGGCAGGGGGAAACACCATATATTTT NA TRBJ1-3 TRBV6-4 many
CAWSQGQNQPQHF TGTGCCTGGAGCCAGGGCCAGAATCAGCCCCAGCATTTT NA TRBJ1-5 TRBV30 many
CASSSETGYQETQYF TGTGCCAGCAGCTCCGAAACGGGGTACCAAGAGACCCAATACTTC NA TRBJ2-5 TRBV7-2 NA
CASRSGSFNEQFF TGTGCCAGCAGAAGCGGATCTTTCAATGAGCAGTTCTTC NA TRBJ2-1 TRBV5-8 many
CASSPIGRQGNTGELFF TGTGCCAGCAGTCCCATCGGACGCCAAGGCAACACCGGGGAGCTGTTTTTT NA TRBJ2-2 TRBV13 many
CASSENGLYTDTQYF TGTGCCAGCAGTGAAAACGGACTGTACACAGATACGCAGTATTTT NA TRBJ2-3 TRBV2 NA
CASSTGTKNSPLHF TGTGCCAGCAGTACAGGGACCAAGAATTCACCCCTCCACTTT NA TRBJ1-6 TRBV25-1 NA
CASSLGWGGDQYNEQFF TGTGCCAGCAGCTTAGGATGGGGTGGGGACCAGTACAATGAGCAGTTCTTC NA TRBJ2-1 TRBV11-1 many
CASAPGQGWPEANVLAF TGTGCCAGCGCCCCGGGACAGGGGTGGCCTGAGGCCAACGTCCTGGCTTTC TRBD1 TRBJ2-6 TRBV25-1 NA
CASSVELAAYNEQFF TGTGCCAGCAGCGTTGAACTAGCGGCTTACAATGAGCAGTTCTTC TRBD2 TRBJ2-1 TRBV9 many
CASSLLSTDTQYF TGTGCCAGCAGCTTACTCAGCACAGATACGCAGTATTTT NA TRBJ2-3 TRBV7-6 many
CASSLGESEQFF TGTGCCAGCAGCTTGGGGGAAAGTGAGCAGTTCTTC NA TRBJ2-1 TRBV7-3 many